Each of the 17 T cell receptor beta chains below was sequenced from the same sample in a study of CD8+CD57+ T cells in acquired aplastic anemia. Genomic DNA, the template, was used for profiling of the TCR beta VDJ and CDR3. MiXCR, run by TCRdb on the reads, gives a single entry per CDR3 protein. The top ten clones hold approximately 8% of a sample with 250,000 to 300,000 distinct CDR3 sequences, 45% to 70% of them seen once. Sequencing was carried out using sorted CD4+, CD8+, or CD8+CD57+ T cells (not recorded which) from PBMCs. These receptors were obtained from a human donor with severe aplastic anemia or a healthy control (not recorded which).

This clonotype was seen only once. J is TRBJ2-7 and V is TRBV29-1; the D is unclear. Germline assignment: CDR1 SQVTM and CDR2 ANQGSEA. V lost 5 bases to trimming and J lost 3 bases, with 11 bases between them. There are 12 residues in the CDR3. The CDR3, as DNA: TGCAGCGTTTCGGGCCCGTACTACGAGCAGTACTTC. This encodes CSVSGPYYEQYF.

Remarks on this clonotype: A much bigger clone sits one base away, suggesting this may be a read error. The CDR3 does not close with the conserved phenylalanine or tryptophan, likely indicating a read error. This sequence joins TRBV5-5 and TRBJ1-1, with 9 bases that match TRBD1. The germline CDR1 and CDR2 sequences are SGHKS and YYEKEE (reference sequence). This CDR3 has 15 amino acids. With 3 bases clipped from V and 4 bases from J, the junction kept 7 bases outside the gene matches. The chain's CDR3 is CASSWGQTGGTEAFC. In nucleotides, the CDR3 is TGTGCCAGCAGCTGGGGCCAGACAGGGGGCACTGAAGCTTTCTGT.

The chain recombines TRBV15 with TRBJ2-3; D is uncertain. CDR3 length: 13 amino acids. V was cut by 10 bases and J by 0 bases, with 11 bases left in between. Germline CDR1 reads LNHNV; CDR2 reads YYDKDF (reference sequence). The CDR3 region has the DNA TGTGCCATCTGGGGTCCTAGCACAGATACGCAGTATTTT. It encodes CAIWGPSTDTQYF.

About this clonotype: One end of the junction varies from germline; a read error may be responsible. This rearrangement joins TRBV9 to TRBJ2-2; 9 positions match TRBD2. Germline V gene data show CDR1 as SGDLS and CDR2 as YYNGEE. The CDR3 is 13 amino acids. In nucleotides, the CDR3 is TGTGCCAGCAGTTTAGCGGGGGCCGGGGAGCTGGTTTTT. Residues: CASSLAGAGELVF.

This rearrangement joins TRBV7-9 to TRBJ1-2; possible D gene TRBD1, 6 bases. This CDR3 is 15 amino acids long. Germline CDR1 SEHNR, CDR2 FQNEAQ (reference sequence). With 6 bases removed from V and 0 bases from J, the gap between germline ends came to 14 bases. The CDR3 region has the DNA TGTGCCAGCAGTACCGGGGGGGCGACTAACTATGGCTACACCTTC. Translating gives CASSTGGATNYGYTF. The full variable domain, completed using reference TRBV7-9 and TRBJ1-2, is DTGVSQNPRHKITKRGQNVTFRCDPISEHNRLYWYRQTLGQGPEFLTYFQNEAQLEKSRLLSDRFSAERPKGSFSTLEIQRTEQGDSAMYLCASSTGGATNYGYTFGSGTRLTVV.

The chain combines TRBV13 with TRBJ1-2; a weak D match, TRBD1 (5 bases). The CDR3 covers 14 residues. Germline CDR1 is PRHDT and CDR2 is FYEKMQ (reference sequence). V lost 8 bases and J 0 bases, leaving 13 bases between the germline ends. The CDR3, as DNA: TGTGCCAGCCTTCAGGGTAGATCTAACTATGGCTACACCTTC. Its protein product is CASLQGRSNYGYTF.

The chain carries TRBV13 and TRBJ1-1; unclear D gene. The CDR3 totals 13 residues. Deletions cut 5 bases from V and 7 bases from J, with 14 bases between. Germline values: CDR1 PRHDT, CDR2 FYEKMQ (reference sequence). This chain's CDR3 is CASSPQEGSEAFF. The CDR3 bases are TGTGCCAGCAGCCCTCAGGAAGGGAGTGAAGCTTTCTTT.

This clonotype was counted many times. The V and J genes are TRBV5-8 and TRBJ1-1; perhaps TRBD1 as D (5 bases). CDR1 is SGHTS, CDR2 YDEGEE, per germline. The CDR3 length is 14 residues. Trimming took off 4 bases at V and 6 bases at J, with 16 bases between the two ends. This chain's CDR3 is CASSRDSEYSEAFF. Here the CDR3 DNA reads TGTGCCAGCAGCCGAGACAGCGAGTATTCTGAAGCTTTCTTT. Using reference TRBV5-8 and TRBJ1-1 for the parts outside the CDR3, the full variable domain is EAGVTQSPTHLIKTRGQQATLRCSPISGHTSVYWYQQALGLGLQFLLWYDEGEERNRGNFPPRFSGRQFPNYSSELNVNALELEDSALYLCASSRDSEYSEAFFGQGTRLTVV.

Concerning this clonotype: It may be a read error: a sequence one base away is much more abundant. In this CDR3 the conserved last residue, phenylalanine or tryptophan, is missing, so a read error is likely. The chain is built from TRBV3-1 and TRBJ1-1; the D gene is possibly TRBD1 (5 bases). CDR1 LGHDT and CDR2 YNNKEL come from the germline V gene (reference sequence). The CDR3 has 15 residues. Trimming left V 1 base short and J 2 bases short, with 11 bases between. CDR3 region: CASSQGRGSNTEAFL. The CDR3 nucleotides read TGTGCCAGCAGCCAAGGGAGGGGATCAAACACTGAAGCTTTCCTT.

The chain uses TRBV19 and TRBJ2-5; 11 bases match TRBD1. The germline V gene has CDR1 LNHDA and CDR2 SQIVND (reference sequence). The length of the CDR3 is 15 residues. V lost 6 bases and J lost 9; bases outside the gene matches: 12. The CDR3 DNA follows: TGTGCCAGTAGCGTGGGACAGGGGGGCAATCAGCCCCAGTACTTC. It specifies CASSVGQGGNQPQYF.

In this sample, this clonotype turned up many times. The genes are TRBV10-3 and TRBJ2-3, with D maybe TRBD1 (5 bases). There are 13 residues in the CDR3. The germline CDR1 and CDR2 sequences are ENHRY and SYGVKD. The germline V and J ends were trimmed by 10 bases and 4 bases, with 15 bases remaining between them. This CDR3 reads CASYRSGADTQYF. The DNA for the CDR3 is TGTGCCAGCTACAGGTCTGGGGCAGATACGCAGTATTTT.

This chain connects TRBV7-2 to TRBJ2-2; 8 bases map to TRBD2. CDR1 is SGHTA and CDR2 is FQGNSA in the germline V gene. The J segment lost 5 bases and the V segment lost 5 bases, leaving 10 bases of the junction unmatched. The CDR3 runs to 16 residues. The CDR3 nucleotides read TGTGCCAGCAGCCGGGGGGGGGGCGGAGGGACCGGGGAGCTGTTTTTT. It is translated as CASSRGGGGGTGELFF.

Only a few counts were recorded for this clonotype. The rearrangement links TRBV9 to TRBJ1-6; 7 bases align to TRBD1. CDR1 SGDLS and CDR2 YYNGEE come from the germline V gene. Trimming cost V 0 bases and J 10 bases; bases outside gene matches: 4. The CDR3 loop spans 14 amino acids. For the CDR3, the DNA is TGTGCCAGCAGCGTAGCCCAGGGGGGGTCACCCCTCCACTTT. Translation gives CASSVAQGGSPLHF.

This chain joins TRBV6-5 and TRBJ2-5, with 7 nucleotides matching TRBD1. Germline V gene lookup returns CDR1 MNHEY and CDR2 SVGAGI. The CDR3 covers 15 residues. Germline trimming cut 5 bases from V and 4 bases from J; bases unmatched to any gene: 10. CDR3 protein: CASSKSDRPRETQYF. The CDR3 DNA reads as TGTGCCAGCAGTAAATCGGACAGGCCGCGAGAGACCCAGTACTTC.

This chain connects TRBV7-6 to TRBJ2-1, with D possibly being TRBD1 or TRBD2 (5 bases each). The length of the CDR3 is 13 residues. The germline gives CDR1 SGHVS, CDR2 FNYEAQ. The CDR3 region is CVLGEEGGDEQFF. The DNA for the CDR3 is TGTGTCCTAGGGGAAGAGGGTGGCGATGAGCAGTTCTTC.

CDR3 sequence reads: CSARGGSGDEQYF. The CDR3 region has the DNA TGCAGTGCTAGGGGGGGGTCGGGCGACGAGCAGTACTTC. The chain is built from TRBV20-1 and TRBJ2-7; 7 bases are a match to TRBD2. The CDR3 covers 13 residues. The V gene's germline CDR1 is DFQATT and CDR2 SNEGSKA (reference sequence). The trim removed 3 bases at V and 5 bases at J, leaving 7 bases unmatched.

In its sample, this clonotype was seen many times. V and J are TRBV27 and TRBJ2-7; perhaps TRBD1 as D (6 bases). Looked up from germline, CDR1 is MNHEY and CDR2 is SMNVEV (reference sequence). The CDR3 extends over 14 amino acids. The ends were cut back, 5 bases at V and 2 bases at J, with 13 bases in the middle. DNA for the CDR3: TGTGCCAGCAGTGACCGCAGGGGAGCCTACGAGCAGTACTTC. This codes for CASSDRRGAYEQYF.